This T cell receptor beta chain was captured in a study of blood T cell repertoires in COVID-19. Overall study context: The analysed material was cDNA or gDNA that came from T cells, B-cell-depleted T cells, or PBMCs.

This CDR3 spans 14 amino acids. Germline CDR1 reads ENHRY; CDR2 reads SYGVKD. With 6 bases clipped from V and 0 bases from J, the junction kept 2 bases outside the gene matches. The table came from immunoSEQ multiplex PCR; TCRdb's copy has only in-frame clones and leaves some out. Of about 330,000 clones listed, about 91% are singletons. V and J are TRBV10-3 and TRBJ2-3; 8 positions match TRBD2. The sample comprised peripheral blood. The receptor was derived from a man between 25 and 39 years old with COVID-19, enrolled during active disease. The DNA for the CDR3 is TGTGCCATCAGAAGCGGGGGTAGCACAGATACGCAGTATTTT. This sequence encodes CAIRSGGSTDTQYF.